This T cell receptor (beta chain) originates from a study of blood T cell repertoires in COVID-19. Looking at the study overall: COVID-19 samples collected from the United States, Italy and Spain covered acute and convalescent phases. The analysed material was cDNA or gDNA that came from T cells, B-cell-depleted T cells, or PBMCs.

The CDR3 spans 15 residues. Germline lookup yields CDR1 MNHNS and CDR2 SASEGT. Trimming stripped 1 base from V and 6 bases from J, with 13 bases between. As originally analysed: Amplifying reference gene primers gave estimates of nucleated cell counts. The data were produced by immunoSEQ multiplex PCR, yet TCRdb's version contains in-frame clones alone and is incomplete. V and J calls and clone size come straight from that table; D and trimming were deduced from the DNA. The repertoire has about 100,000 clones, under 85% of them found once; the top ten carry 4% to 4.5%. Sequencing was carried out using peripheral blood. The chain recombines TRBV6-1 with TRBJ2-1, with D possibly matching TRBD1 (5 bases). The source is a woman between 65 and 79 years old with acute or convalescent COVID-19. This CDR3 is CASSEGWGWGNEQFF. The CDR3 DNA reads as TGTGCCAGCAGTGAAGGGTGGGGCTGGGGCAATGAGCAGTTCTTC.